Shown below are 15 T cell receptor beta chains from a single sample sequenced in a study of immune evolution from preneoplasia to lung adenocarcinoma. Measured with immunoSEQ multiplex PCR; TCRdb has only the in-frame clones, and not every one. The sample records 9,500 to 13,000 clones, 75% to 90% being singletons. The sequencing input was FFPE invasive lung adenocarcinoma tissue. The receptors originated from an older person with invasive lung adenocarcinoma.

This rearrangement joins TRBV9 to TRBJ2-5, with D possibly matching TRBD2 (6 bases). The germline V and J ends were trimmed by 4 bases and 5 bases, with 12 bases remaining between them. This CDR3 contains 13 residues. The germline gives CDR1 SGDLS, CDR2 YYNGEE. The CDR3 loop is CASSLEGSETQYF. DNA of the CDR3: TGTGCCAGCAGCCTGGAGGGGAGTGAGACCCAGTACTTC. Full variable domain (rest looked up from reference TRBV9 and TRBJ2-5): DSGVTQTPKHLITATGQRVTLRCSPRSGDLSVYWYQQSLDQGLQFLIQYYNGEERAKGNILERFSAQQFPDLHSELNLSSLELGDSALYFCASSLEGSETQYFGPGTRLLVL.

This chain joins TRBV7-9 and TRBJ1-2, with TRBD1 matching 10 bases. The germline V gene encodes CDR1 SEHNR and CDR2 FQNEAQ (reference sequence). After removal of 5 bases from V and 3 bases from J, the junction contained 6 bases not matched to a gene. CDR3 length: 15 amino acids. As DNA, the CDR3 is TGTGCCAGCAGCCCTCGGGACAGGGGAGACTATGGCTACACCTTC. It is translated as CASSPRDRGDYGYTF.

This clone was seen just once. The chain recombines TRBV30 with TRBJ2-7; the D gene is possibly TRBD1 (5 bases). With 2 bases removed from V and 3 bases from J, the gap between germline ends came to 11 bases. The CDR3 loop spans 13 amino acids. CDR1 GTSNPN and CDR2 SVGIG come from the germline V gene (reference sequence). DNA of the CDR3: TGTGCCTGGAGTCACAAACAGGACTACGAGCAGTACTTC. It is translated as CAWSHKQDYEQYF.

Points on this clone: Mismatch with germline at one junction end may stem from a read error. The CDR3 protein is CASSDLAGGPTDTQYF. CDR3 DNA: TGTGCCAGCAGCGACCTAGCGGGGGGGCCCACAGATACGCAATATTTT. The chain links TRBV9 to TRBJ2-3; 12 bases are shared with TRBD2. The V gene's germline CDR1 is SGDLS and CDR2 YYNGEE. This CDR3 is 16 amino acids long.

The V gene is TRBV27, the J gene TRBJ1-2; unclear D gene. This CDR3 has 14 amino acids. Germline CDR1 MNHEY, CDR2 SMNVEV (reference sequence). Trimming cost V 2 bases and J 7 bases, with 14 bases left between them. CDR3 coding DNA: TGTGCCAGCAGTTTACGTGGGGAGATAAGTGGCTACACCTTC. Its protein is CASSLRGEISGYTF.

The chain uses TRBV5-8 and TRBJ2-6, with TRBD1 as a possible D gene (6 bases). CDR1 and CDR2 from the germline V gene are SGHTS and YDEGEE. V lost 4 bases to trimming and J lost 0 bases, with 11 bases between them. The CDR3 runs to 16 residues. CDR3: CASSPEGVSGANVLTF. The DNA of the CDR3 is TGTGCCAGCAGCCCCGAGGGGGTCTCTGGGGCCAACGTCCTGACTTTC.

The chain carries TRBV5-1 and TRBJ2-1; no clear D. The CDR3 spans 17 residues. Germline V gene sequence: CDR1 SGHRS, CDR2 YFSETQ. The ends were cut back, 0 bases at V and 1 base at J, with 14 bases in the middle. CDR3 sequence (DNA): TGCGCCAGCAGCTTGGGAACGGATTGGGCTTCCTACAATGAGCAGTTCTTC. Translated, it gives CASSLGTDWASYNEQFF.

The chain is built from TRBV2 and TRBJ2-7; TRBD2 agrees at 7 bases. The CDR3 is 12 amino acids. V trimming: 4 bases; J trimming: 7 bases; junction bases outside the gene matches: 4. Germline lookup yields CDR1 SNHLY and CDR2 FYNNEI. The CDR3 reads CASSVGGKEQYF. The CDR3 DNA sequence: TGTGCCAGCAGTGTCGGGGGGAAGGAGCAGTACTTC.

The chain links TRBV21-1 to TRBJ2-7. TRBV21-1 is a pseudogene locus. The CDR3 length is 13 residues. The DNA of the CDR3 is TGTGCCAGCAGCGAGAAGGAAACCTACGAGCAGTACTTC. Its translation is CASSEKETYEQYF.

The rearrangement uses TRBV27 and TRBJ2-7, with 7 bases aligning to TRBD1. The length of the CDR3 is 15 residues. Per the germline V gene, CDR1 is MNHEY and CDR2 is SMNVEV (reference sequence). V lost 6 bases, J lost 4 bases, and 12 bases stayed unmatched. CDR3 coding DNA: TGTGCCAGCAGCTCTGTCGGACAGGAGCCATACGAGCAGTACTTC. Its protein product is CASSSVGQEPYEQYF.

The chain links TRBV28 to TRBJ1-3; D perhaps matches TRBD1 (5 bases). V lost 6 bases and J 4 bases, leaving 25 bases between the germline ends. Germline loops: CDR1 MDHEN, CDR2 SYDVKM. This CDR3 region has 18 residues. The CDR3 here is CASRLMVANAGGGNTIYF. DNA of the CDR3: TGTGCCAGCAGATTAATGGTAGCGAACGCCGGGGGAGGAAACACCATATATTTT. Based on the CDR3 plus reference TRBV28 and TRBJ1-3, the full variable domain is DVKVTQSSRYLVKRTGEKVFLECVQDMDHENMFWYRQDPGLGLRLIYFSYDVKMKEKGDIPEGYSVSREKKERFSLILESASTNQTSMYLCASRLMVANAGGGNTIYFGEGSWLTVV.

The rearrangement links TRBV5-1 to TRBJ2-1; 7 bases fit TRBD2. Germline trimming cut 0 bases from V and 2 bases from J; bases unmatched to any gene: 5. CDR3 length: 16 amino acids. The germline CDR1 and CDR2 sequences are SGHRS and YFSETQ. CDR3 nucleotides: TGCGCCAGCAGCTTGGGGGGGGAGGGCCCCTACAATGAGCAGTTCTTC. Its protein is CASSLGGEGPYNEQFF.

The chain links TRBV7-8 to TRBJ2-7; D unclear. V dropped 8 bases and J dropped 2 bases, with 10 bases sitting between them. Germline-derived CDR1 and CDR2 are SGHVS and FQNEAQ. This CDR3 is 12 amino acids long. CDR3 coding DNA: TGTGCCAGCGGGATTAGGGCCTACGAGCAGTACTTC. This translates into CASGIRAYEQYF.

This chain uses TRBV11-2 with TRBJ1-1; D unclear. This CDR3 spans 13 amino acids. Germline CDR1 SGHAT, CDR2 FQNNGV. Trimming stripped 0 bases from V and 2 bases from J, with 4 bases between. The CDR3 reads CASSLEPNTEAFF. The CDR3, as DNA: TGTGCCAGCAGCTTAGAGCCAAACACTGAAGCTTTCTTT.

This sequence joins TRBV9 and TRBJ2-1; a weak D match, TRBD1 (6 bases). Between the trimmed V and J ends, which lost 4 bases and 2 bases, there was a span of 13 bases. Germline V gene sequence: CDR1 SGDLS, CDR2 YYNGEE. The CDR3 has 15 residues. CDR3 DNA sequence: TGTGCCAGCAGCCCACAGGGACATGCCTACAATGAGCAGTTCTTC. Its protein is CASSPQGHAYNEQFF. The full variable domain, rest sourced from reference TRBV9 and TRBJ2-1, is DSGVTQTPKHLITATGQRVTLRCSPRSGDLSVYWYQQSLDQGLQFLIQYYNGEERAKGNILERFSAQQFPDLHSELNLSSLELGDSALYFCASSPQGHAYNEQFFGPGTRLTVL.